These 27 T cell receptor beta chains were all obtained from the same sample, sequenced in a study of beta chain features in type 1 diabetes (dated by TCRdb to 2017 to 2018). The method behind the library was the immunoSEQ multiplex PCR assay. The High Capacity cDNA Reverse Transcription Kit was used to reverse transcribe all of the isolated RNA, meaning that expressed TCRB transcripts were what got sequenced. TCRdb limited this immuneACCESS table to in-frame rearrangements with V and J called. A share of clones is missing; checked studies link under half to unresolved V genes, and the rest is unexplained. For this sample there are 120,000 to 150,000 clones; about 7% appear just once. The ten largest clones capture roughly 1.4% of the sample. Sequencing used central memory CD4+ T cells from blood. Source of these receptors: a young woman in good health.

This clone was seen only a few times. This chain uses TRBV30 with TRBJ1-1; D may be TRBD1 (5 bases). From germline, CDR1 is GTSNPN and CDR2 SVGIG (reference sequence). Deletions cut 4 bases from V and 4 bases from J, with 10 bases between. The CDR3 runs 12 residues. The CDR3 region is CAWTPRVTEAFF. The CDR3 nucleotides read TGTGCCTGGACACCCAGGGTCACTGAAGCTTTCTTT.

The DNA of the CDR3 is TGTGCCAGTAGTAGCGGGAGGAGGAATGAGCAGTTCTTC. Its translation: CASSSGRRNEQFF. The chain recombines TRBV19 with TRBJ2-1; 8 bases map to TRBD2. Trimming took 4 bases from V and 7 from J; bases not matched to a gene: 3. The CDR3 has 13 residues. CDR1 is LNHDA, CDR2 SQIVND, per germline (reference sequence).

Notes on this clone: Other DNA variants within this sample encode the same CDR3. This rearrangement joins TRBV6-6 to TRBJ1-5; TRBD1 is a possible D gene (5 bases). Germline values: CDR1 MNHNY, CDR2 SVGAGI (reference sequence). Trimming left V 6 bases short and J 0 bases short, with 12 bases between. The CDR3 runs 15 residues. CDR3 nucleotide sequence: TGTGCCAGCAGGGACCGTAGGGGTAGCAATCAGCCCCAGCATTTT. This sequence encodes CASRDRRGSNQPQHF.

The rearrangement uses TRBV29-1 and TRBJ1-1; 10 positions match TRBD1. Unmatched junction bases numbered 7, after V lost 7 bases and J lost 11 bases. Germline CDR1 and CDR2: SQVTM and ANQGSEA. The length of the CDR3 is 11 residues. The CDR3 bases are TGCAGCGCCGGGACAGGGGAAGTGGCTTTCTTT. Residues: CSAGTGEVAFF.

This chain joins TRBV5-1 and TRBJ2-2; D might be TRBD1 (5 bases). The V end was cut by 4 bases, the J end by 1 base, with 11 bases between. The CDR3 has 15 residues. The germline gives CDR1 SGHRS, CDR2 YFSETQ. The CDR3 DNA is TGCGCCAGCAGCGGGGCCGCGGAGAACACCGGGGAGCTGTTTTTT. Its translation: CASSGAAENTGELFF.

This rearrangement joins TRBV7-9 to TRBJ2-3, with 10 bases fitting TRBD2. Germline V CDR1 and CDR2: SEHNR, FQNEAQ (reference sequence). J was trimmed by 7 bases and V by 5 bases; bases with no gene match: 12. There are 16 residues in the CDR3. The DNA for the CDR3 is TGTGCCAGCAGCCCAAGTTTAGCGGGAGGAGTTTATACGCAGTATTTT. This sequence encodes CASSPSLAGGVYTQYF.

This clone came up a few times. This sequence joins TRBV7-2 and TRBJ1-3, with TRBD1 as a possible D gene (6 bases). Germline CDR1 SGHTA, CDR2 FQGNSA. V lost 2 bases and J lost 0, with 11 bases in between. This CDR3 has 16 amino acids. The CDR3 sequence: CASSLRTASSGNTIYF. The CDR3 DNA follows: TGTGCCAGCAGCTTACGGACAGCCAGCTCTGGAAACACCATATATTTT.

This clone was counted only a few times. The rearrangement links TRBV30 to TRBJ1-4, with D perhaps TRBD1 (6 bases). From germline, CDR1 is GTSNPN and CDR2 SVGIG (reference sequence). CDR3 length: 14 amino acids. Trimming removed 4 bases from V and 5 bases from J, with 14 bases in between. The CDR3 protein is CAWNRDTINEKLFF. The CDR3 bases are TGTGCCTGGAACCGGGACACTATAAATGAAAAACTGTTTTTT.

This clone was picked up a small number of times. This chain uses TRBV5-4 with TRBJ2-7; the match to TRBD1 covers 9 bases. The germline gives CDR1 SGHNT, CDR2 YYREEE (reference sequence). The CDR3 covers 14 residues. V was clipped by 3 bases and J by 5 bases; unmatched bases: 6. CDR3 sequence reads: CASSSKRTGDEQYF. CDR3 in DNA: TGTGCCAGCAGCTCGAAAAGGACAGGGGACGAGCAGTACTTC.

This clone has a handful of counts. V gene TRBV28 combines with J gene TRBJ1-1; D remains ambiguous. The CDR3 spans 15 residues. CDR1 is MDHEN, CDR2 SYDVKM, per germline. V gave up 3 bases and J gave up 2 bases, with 13 bases separating them. The CDR3 DNA reads TGTGCCAGCAGTTTCCTACGAGGAAGCAACACTGAAGCTTTCTTT. Its translation: CASSFLRGSNTEAFF.

A few counts support this clone. The chain has TRBV2 and TRBJ2-7, with 8 bases fitting TRBD1. With 0 bases clipped from V and 13 bases from J, the junction kept 8 bases outside the gene matches. The germline V gene has CDR1 SNHLY and CDR2 FYNNEI. There are 13 residues in the CDR3. The CDR3 DNA is TGTGCCAGCAGTGAAGCTGTGAGGGACAGGCCCTACTTC. This encodes CASSEAVRDRPYF.

About this clone itself: Different DNA sequences within this sample yield the same CDR3. V usage is TRBV18 and J usage is TRBJ2-7, with 9 bases fitting TRBD1. The junction had 3 bases not matched to a gene; V was cut back by 0 bases and J by 0 bases. Germline V gene lookup returns CDR1 KGHSH and CDR2 LQKENI. The CDR3 runs 16 residues. CDR3 in DNA: TGTGCCAGCTCACCACCTACGGGACAGGGCTCCTACGAGCAGTACTTC. This gives the protein CASSPPTGQGSYEQYF. The full variable domain, completed using reference TRBV18 and TRBJ2-7, is NAGVMQNPRHLVRRRGQEARLRCSPMKGHSHVYWYRQLPEEGLKFMVYLQKENIIDESGMPKERFSAEFPKEGPSILRIQQVVRGDSAAYFCASSPPTGQGSYEQYFGPGTRLTVT.

This clone was recorded many times. The genes are TRBV7-2 and TRBJ2-5; D might be TRBD1 (5 bases). With 6 bases removed from V and 2 bases from J, the gap between germline ends came to 16 bases. The germline gives CDR1 SGHTA, CDR2 FQGNSA. CDR3 length: 15 residues. CDR3 sequence: CASRKDRGRQETQYF. The CDR3 bases are TGTGCCAGCAGGAAAGACAGAGGAAGACAAGAGACCCAGTACTTC.

This clone was seen a handful of times. The V and J genes are TRBV5-4 and TRBJ2-5, with TRBD2 identical over 8 bases. This CDR3 has 15 residues. The V gene end was trimmed by 3 bases and the J gene end by 4 bases; junction bases not matched to a gene: 8. The V gene's germline CDR1 is SGHNT and CDR2 YYREEE (reference sequence). In DNA form, the CDR3 reads TGTGCCAGCAGCTCTCTTAGCGGGACGGCAGAGACCCAGTACTTC. Protein sequence: CASSSLSGTAETQYF.

The chain links TRBV15 to TRBJ2-3; 8 nucleotides align to TRBD2. The CDR3 covers 16 residues. The V gene end was trimmed by 3 bases and the J gene end by 3 bases; junction bases not matched to a gene: 8. Per germline, CDR1 LNHNV and CDR2 YYDKDF (reference sequence). This chain's CDR3 is CATSRGLGLGTDTQYF. The CDR3 DNA follows: TGTGCCACCAGCAGGGGACTGGGACTAGGAACAGATACGCAGTATTTT.

This clone has a handful of counts. The chain joins TRBV7-6 to TRBJ2-3; tentatively, D is TRBD2 (6 bases). Trimming shortened V by 4 bases and J by 1 base, and 15 bases separated the two germline ends. Germline V gene sequence: CDR1 SGHVS, CDR2 FNYEAQ. This CDR3 spans 16 amino acids. In DNA, the CDR3 is TGTGCCAGCAGCTCCCCCCCGGGACTTCGCACAGATACGCAGTATTTT. Its protein product is CASSSPPGLRTDTQYF.

Notes on this clone: The same CDR3 arises from other DNA sequences in this sample as well. The V call is TRBV19, the J call TRBJ1-2; D is perhaps TRBD1 (6 bases). V lost 3 bases and J lost 7, with 12 bases in between. Germline V gene lookup returns CDR1 LNHDA and CDR2 SQIVND (reference sequence). CDR3 length: 13 amino acids. CDR3 amino acids: CASSIQGQGGYTF. Written as DNA, the CDR3 is TGTGCCAGTAGTATTCAGGGGCAAGGTGGCTACACCTTC.

This clone was recorded many times. CDR3 nucleotides: TGTGCCAGCATCGAAACAGGGTACACTGAAGCTTTCTTT. It encodes CASIETGYTEAFF. This sequence joins TRBV11-3 and TRBJ1-1; D is perhaps TRBD1 (6 bases). The CDR3 extends over 13 amino acids. The germline V gene has CDR1 SGHNT and CDR2 YENEEA. V lost 7 bases and J 3 bases, leaving 12 bases between the germline ends.

This clone showed up just a few times. J is TRBJ2-1 and V is TRBV5-6; perhaps TRBD2 as D (6 bases). V was cut by 2 bases and J by 0 bases, with 9 bases left in between. There are 15 residues in the CDR3. From germline, CDR1 is SGHDT and CDR2 YYEEEE. This chain's CDR3 is CASSLSGLSYNEQFF. The CDR3 DNA reads TGTGCCAGCAGCTTATCGGGACTCTCCTACAATGAGCAGTTCTTC.

This clone was detected a few times. The V gene is TRBV30, the J gene TRBJ2-3, with TRBD2 as a possible D gene (6 bases). This CDR3 has 16 amino acids. V lost 0 bases and J lost 4, with 17 bases in between. Germline V gives CDR1 GTSNPN, CDR2 SVGIG (reference sequence). CDR3 sequence: CAWSVWAGGASDTQYF. As DNA, the CDR3 is TGTGCCTGGAGTGTTTGGGCCGGAGGGGCCTCAGATACGCAGTATTTT. Variable domain in full (rest from reference TRBV30 and TRBJ2-3): SQTIHQWPATLVQPVGSPLSLECTVEGTSNPNLYWYRQAAGRGLQLLFYSVGIGQISSEVPQNLSASRPQDRQFILSSKKLLLSDSGFYLCAWSVWAGGASDTQYFGPGTRLTVL.

This clone was counted at least ten times. V gene TRBV7-2 combines with J gene TRBJ2-5; 7 nucleotides match TRBD2. The V segment lost 6 bases and the J segment 4 bases; nucleotides outside the gene matches: 8. The CDR3 is 14 amino acids. Per germline, CDR1 SGHTA and CDR2 FQGNSA. Here the CDR3 reads CASRQSGTGETQYF. For the CDR3, the DNA is TGTGCCAGCAGGCAAAGCGGGACTGGAGAGACCCAGTACTTC.

This clone was recorded many times. The V and J genes are TRBV7-3 and TRBJ2-1, with a weak D call TRBD2 (7 bases). The CDR3 is made up of 16 amino acids. Germline V CDR1 and CDR2: SGHTA, FQGTGA. Trimming shortened V by 5 bases and J by 0 bases, and 14 bases separated the two germline ends. This CDR3 reads CASSRGAGSSYNEQFF. In nucleotides, the CDR3 is TGTGCCAGCAGCCGGGGGGCGGGTAGCTCCTACAATGAGCAGTTCTTC.

This clone has a count of ten or more. The chain carries TRBV15 and TRBJ2-4; D is undetermined. Per germline, CDR1 LNHNV and CDR2 YYDKDF (reference sequence). Trimming took 0 bases from V and 0 from J, leaving 12 bases between them. The CDR3 is 17 residues long. As DNA, the CDR3 is TGTGCCACCAGCAGAGAACCGACTCAGCTAGCCAAAAACATTCAGTACTTC. Residues: CATSREPTQLAKNIQYF.

This clone was observed a few times. The rearrangement uses TRBV30 and TRBJ2-3; TRBD1 might be the D (6 bases). Germline V gives CDR1 GTSNPN, CDR2 SVGIG (reference sequence). The CDR3 runs 13 residues. Trimming pared 5 bases from V and 4 bases from J, leaving 13 bases between. DNA of the CDR3: TGTGCCTGGCAACAGGGCGGCGCAGATACGCAGTATTTT. This sequence encodes CAWQQGGADTQYF.

This clone was found a few times. The V call is TRBV11-1, the J call TRBJ2-2, with 8 bases matching TRBD2. Germline CDR1 is SGHAT and CDR2 is FQDESV (reference sequence). V lost 2 bases, J lost 6 bases, and 5 bases stayed unmatched. The CDR3 is 15 amino acids. This CDR3 is CASSLSSGTAGELFF. The CDR3 nucleotides read TGTGCCAGCAGCTTAAGTAGCGGGACGGCCGGGGAGCTGTTTTTT.

The V gene is TRBV6-5, the J gene TRBJ2-7; 8 nucleotides line up with TRBD1. V gave up 6 bases and J gave up 2 bases; unmatched junction bases: 6. Per the germline V gene, CDR1 is MNHEY and CDR2 is SVGAGI. This CDR3 has 14 amino acids. The CDR3 here is CASRGGQATYEQYF. As DNA, the CDR3 is TGTGCCAGCAGGGGGGGACAGGCAACCTACGAGCAGTACTTC.

The J gene is TRBJ2-3, the V gene TRBV7-3, with 10 bases aligning to TRBD2. This CDR3 is built from 17 residues. J gave up 1 base and V 3 bases, and 7 bases lay outside the gene matches. Germline V lookup: CDR1 SGHTA, CDR2 FQGTGA. CDR3 residues: CASSFVSSGSGTDTQYF. Written as DNA, the CDR3 is TGTGCCAGCAGCTTCGTTTCTAGCGGGAGTGGCACAGATACGCAGTATTTT.